This T cell receptor (beta chain) was captured in a study of blood T cell repertoires in COVID-19. Turning to the study itself: The United States, Italy and Spain supplied acute and convalescent COVID-19 samples. T cells, B-cell-depleted T cells, or PBMCs provided the cDNA or gDNA that served as material.

The CDR3 totals 16 residues. Deletions cut 1 base from V and 2 bases from J, with 12 bases between. Germline V CDR1 and CDR2: SGHTA, FQGNSA. Source study methods: The assay estimated nucleated cells by amplifying reference gene primers. Only in-frame clones appear in the TCRdb table, and some are missing; sequencing was by immunoSEQ multiplex PCR. That table gives V, J and clone size, and the DNA gave D and trimming. Here the sample spans fewer than 90,000 clones, 87% being singletons. This clone was seen a single time. This TCR was recovered from a male donor with acute or convalescent COVID-19. The material sequenced was peripheral blood. The chain uses TRBV7-2 and TRBJ1-5; perhaps TRBD1 as D (6 bases). The CDR3 DNA reads TGTGCCAGCAGCTTAGGAGGGGGATCGGGCAATCAGCCCCAGCATTTT. Residues: CASSLGGGSGNQPQHF.